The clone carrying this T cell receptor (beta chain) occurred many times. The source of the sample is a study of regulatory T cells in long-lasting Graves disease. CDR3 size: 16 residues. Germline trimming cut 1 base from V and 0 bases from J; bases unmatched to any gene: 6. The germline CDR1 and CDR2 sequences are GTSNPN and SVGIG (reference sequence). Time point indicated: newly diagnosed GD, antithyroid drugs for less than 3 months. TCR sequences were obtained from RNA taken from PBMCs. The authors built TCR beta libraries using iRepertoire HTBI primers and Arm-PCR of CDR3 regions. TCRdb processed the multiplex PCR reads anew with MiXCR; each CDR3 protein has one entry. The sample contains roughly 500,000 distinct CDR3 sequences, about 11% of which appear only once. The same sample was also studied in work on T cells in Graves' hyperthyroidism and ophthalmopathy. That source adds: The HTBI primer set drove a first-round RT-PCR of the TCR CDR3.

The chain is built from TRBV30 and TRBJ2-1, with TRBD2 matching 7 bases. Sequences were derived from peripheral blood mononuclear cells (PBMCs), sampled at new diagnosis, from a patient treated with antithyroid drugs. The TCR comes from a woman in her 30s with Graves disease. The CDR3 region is CAWSGGGSLSYNEQFF. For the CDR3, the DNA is TGTGCCTGGAGTGGGGGCGGGAGCCTCTCCTACAATGAGCAGTTCTTC. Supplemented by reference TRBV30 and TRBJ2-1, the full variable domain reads SQTIHQWPATLVQPVGSPLSLECTVEGTSNPNLYWYRQAAGRGLQLLFYSVGIGQISSEVPQNLSASRPQDRQFILSSKKLLLSDSGFYLCAWSGGGSLSYNEQFFGPGTRLTVL.